The T cell receptor beta chain described here comes from a study of T cells in Graves' hyperthyroidism and ophthalmopathy. Points from the study as a whole: The blood repertoire included most of the expanded thyroid clonotypes above 0.001.

Germline values: CDR1 MNHEY, CDR2 SMNVEV (reference sequence). This CDR3 contains 15 residues. V was clipped by 6 bases and J by 3 bases, with 14 bases between them. This clonotype was seen more than once but under ten times. No antigen is known for it. The investigators amplified TCR beta CDR3 regions from RNA transcripts. When the TCR CDR3 underwent first-round RT-PCR, the HTBI primer set was used. TCRdb recomputed calls from the multiplex PCR reads with MiXCR, one row per CDR3 protein. There are about 530,000 distinct CDR3 sequences in the sample; roughly 15% occur only once, and roughly 15% lies in the top ten.

The sequence was obtained from a woman in her late teens or twenties with Graves' ophthalmopathy. Input material: blood. J is TRBJ1-4 and V is TRBV27, with D hard to call. CDR3 in DNA: TGTGCCAGCAGCCCCGGTAACAGAGCTAATGAAAAACTGTTTTTT. It specifies CASSPGNRANEKLFF.